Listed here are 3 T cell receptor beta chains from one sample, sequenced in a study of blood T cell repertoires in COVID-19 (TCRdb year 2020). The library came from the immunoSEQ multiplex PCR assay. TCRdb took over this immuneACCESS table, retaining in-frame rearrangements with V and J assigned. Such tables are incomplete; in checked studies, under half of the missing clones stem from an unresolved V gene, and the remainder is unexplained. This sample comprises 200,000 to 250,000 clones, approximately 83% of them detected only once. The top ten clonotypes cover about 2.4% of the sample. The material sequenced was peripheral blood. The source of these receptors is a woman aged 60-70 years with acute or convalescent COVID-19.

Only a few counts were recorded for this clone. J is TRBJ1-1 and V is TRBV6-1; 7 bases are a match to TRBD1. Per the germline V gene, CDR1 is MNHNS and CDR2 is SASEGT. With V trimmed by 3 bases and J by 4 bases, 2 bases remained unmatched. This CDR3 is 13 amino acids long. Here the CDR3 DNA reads TGTGCCAGCAGTGACAGGGGGACCACTGAAGCTTTCTTT. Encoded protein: CASSDRGTTEAFF.

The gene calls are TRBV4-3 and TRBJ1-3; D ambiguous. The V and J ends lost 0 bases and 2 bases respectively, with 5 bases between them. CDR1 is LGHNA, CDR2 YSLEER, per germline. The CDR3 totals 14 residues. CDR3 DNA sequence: TGCGCCAGCAGCCAAGATCTAACTGGAAACACCATATATTTT. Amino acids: CASSQDLTGNTIYF.

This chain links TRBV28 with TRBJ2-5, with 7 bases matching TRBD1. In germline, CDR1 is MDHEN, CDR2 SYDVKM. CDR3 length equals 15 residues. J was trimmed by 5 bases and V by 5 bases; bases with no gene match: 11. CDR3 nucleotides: TGTGCCAGCAGTCCACCCGACAGGGTGGCTGAGACCCAGTACTTC. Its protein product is CASSPPDRVAETQYF.